This T cell receptor beta chain was sequenced during a study of T cell responses to AZD1222 COVID-19 vaccine. On this clone: Its antigen is currently unknown.

Overall study findings and caveats: Repertoires were obtained only post-peak T cell response.

Trimming shortened V by 6 bases and J by 4 bases, and 12 bases separated the two germline ends. Germline lookup yields CDR1 LNHDA and CDR2 SQIVND (reference sequence). This CDR3 region has 13 residues. The data were produced by immunoSEQ multiplex PCR, yet TCRdb's version contains in-frame clones alone and is incomplete. The sample yields roughly 120,000 clones, approximately 92% seen once. Source: peripheral blood, taken on day 0 of AZD1222 vaccination. The sequence came from an adult in good health. The chain combines TRBV19 with TRBJ1-1, with TRBD1 as a possible D gene (5 bases). This CDR3 is CASRPSGGTEAFF. CDR3 sequence (DNA): TGTGCCAGTAGGCCCTCCGGGGGCACTGAAGCTTTCTTT.